Presented here are 14 T cell receptor beta chains from one specimen sequenced in a study of T-cell reconstitution after alpha-beta-depleted transplantation in children. Using unique molecular identifiers, the investigators prepared the TCRbeta library. TCRdb reanalysed the PCR reads using MiXCR and keeps one entry per CDR3 protein. Among about 980,000 distinct CDR3 sequences listed, less than 30% were seen once. The sequenced sample was PBMCs, mostly from graft donor cells, obtained 360 days after TCRalphabeta/CD19-depleted stem cell transplant. These receptors were taken from a boy under three years old who had a stem cell transplant for SCID, so the T cells may come from the graft donor.

The chain carries TRBV5-5 and TRBJ2-1; 8 nucleotides agree with TRBD2. Germline V CDR1 and CDR2: SGHKS, YYEKEE (reference sequence). The CDR3 runs 14 residues. V shed 1 base and J 8 bases; nucleotides not matched to a gene: 5. Here the CDR3 DNA reads TGTGCCAGCAGCTTGATAGTAGCGGGGTATGAGCAGTTCTTC. Residues: CASSLIVAGYEQFF.

This clonotype appeared a few times. The rearrangement joins TRBV20-1 to TRBJ1-1, with 7 positions matching TRBD1. The germline gives CDR1 DFQATT, CDR2 SNEGSKA (reference sequence). The J segment lost 4 bases and the V segment lost 6 bases, leaving 8 bases of the junction unmatched. The CDR3 spans 13 residues. DNA of the CDR3: TGCAGTGCAGAACAGGGGCCGGTCACTGAAGCTTTCTTT. Amino acids: CSAEQGPVTEAFF.

The CDR3 nucleotides are TGCAGTGCCGGACCAGAGCGGGGGGACACAGATACGCAGTATTTT. Protein: CSAGPERGDTDTQYF. The chain uses TRBV20-1 and TRBJ2-3; 9 positions agree with TRBD2. CDR3 length: 15 amino acids. Germline CDR1 is DFQATT and CDR2 is SNEGSKA (reference sequence). Trimming cost V 6 bases and J 2 bases; bases outside gene matches: 9.

CDR3: CASSYYRVQPQHF. In DNA, the CDR3 is TGTGCCAGCAGTTATTACAGGGTACAGCCCCAGCATTTT. The rearrangement links TRBV12-3 or TRBV12-4 to TRBJ1-5; weak D call: TRBD1 (6 bases). This CDR3 comprises 13 residues. Trimming removed 4 bases at V and 7 bases at J, with 11 bases between.

The J gene is TRBJ1-1, the V gene TRBV19; D uncertain. Trimming shortened V by 1 base and J by 3 bases, and 18 bases separated the two germline ends. The CDR3 contains 17 residues. In germline, CDR1 is LNHDA, CDR2 SQIVND (reference sequence). The CDR3 sequence: CASSIAIRRGGDTEAFF. In DNA, the CDR3 is TGTGCCAGTAGTATAGCAATTCGCCGGGGAGGCGACACTGAAGCTTTCTTT.

This clonotype was detected only a few times. The genes are TRBV29-1 and TRBJ2-3, with unresolved D. The CDR3 has 14 residues. Trimming cost V 8 bases and J 0 bases, with 15 bases left between them. CDR1 is SQVTM and CDR2 is ANQGSEA in the germline V gene. In DNA, the CDR3 is TGCAGCACATCCCCGTCGGGTAGCACAGATACGCAGTATTTT. This translates into CSTSPSGSTDTQYF.

The chain carries TRBV20-1 and TRBJ1-5, with unresolved D. Trimming took off 0 bases at V and 1 base at J, with 7 bases between the two ends. Germline CDR1 reads DFQATT; CDR2 reads SNEGSKA (reference sequence). CDR3 length equals 14 residues. This chain's CDR3 is CSAREVLSNQPQHF. CDR3 nucleotides: TGCAGTGCTAGAGAGGTCCTAAGCAATCAGCCCCAGCATTTT.

This clonotype has only a few counts. The chain employs TRBV6-5 and TRBJ2-7; the match to TRBD1 covers 9 bases. Germline trimming cut 0 bases from V and 2 bases from J; bases unmatched to any gene: 8. Germline loops: CDR1 MNHEY, CDR2 SVGAGI. CDR3 length: 17 residues. The CDR3, as DNA: TGTGCCAGCAGTTACTCGTATCCACAGGGGGCCGCCTACGAGCAGTACTTC. Translated: CASSYSYPQGAAYEQYF.

This clonotype was seen many times. The genes are TRBV5-1 and TRBJ1-2; perhaps TRBD1 as D (6 bases). Germline loops: CDR1 SGHRS, CDR2 YFSETQ. Trimming took off 0 bases at V and 4 bases at J, with 7 bases between the two ends. This CDR3 has 13 amino acids. The DNA for the CDR3 is TGCGCCAGCAGCTTGGAAGGGGGCTATGGCTACACCTTC. Its protein is CASSLEGGYGYTF.

This clonotype was picked up a small number of times. The CDR3 DNA reads as TGTGCCAGCAGTTTGGGGCAGGGCCGGAACACCGGGGAGCTGTTTTTT. Translation: CASSLGQGRNTGELFF. The chain has TRBV12-3 or TRBV12-4 and TRBJ2-2; tentative D call: TRBD1 (5 bases). V lost 3 bases and J 1 base, leaving 12 bases between the germline ends. The CDR3 runs 16 residues.

V and J are TRBV4-2 and TRBJ2-2, with 7 bases aligning to TRBD1. The CDR3 is made up of 16 amino acids. V shed 3 bases and J 4 bases; nucleotides not matched to a gene: 8. Germline values: CDR1 LGHNA, CDR2 YNFKEQ. CDR3 bases: TGTGCCAGCAGCCACCTCGGGACAGCCTCCACCGGGGAGCTGTTTTTT. Translated, it gives CASSHLGTASTGELFF.

The chain employs TRBV12-3 or TRBV12-4 and TRBJ2-3; 8 nucleotides line up with TRBD1. V trimming: 6 bases; J trimming: 4 bases; junction bases outside the gene matches: 9. The CDR3 extends over 15 amino acids. The CDR3 is CASRIRGRGSDTQYF. Here the CDR3 DNA reads TGTGCCAGCAGGATCAGGGGGCGCGGGTCAGATACGCAGTATTTT.

This clonotype occurred a few times. CDR3 nucleotide sequence: TGTGCCTGGAGACCAGACCGGGTCGCGAACACTGAAGCTTTCTTT. It translates to CAWRPDRVANTEAFF. This rearrangement joins TRBV30 to TRBJ1-1; D unclear. Deletions cut 3 bases from V and 1 base from J, with 15 bases between. Germline V gives CDR1 GTSNPN, CDR2 SVGIG (reference sequence). The CDR3 has 15 residues.

The genes are TRBV6-5 and TRBJ2-7, with 7 nucleotides matching TRBD1. Germline CDR1 and CDR2: MNHEY and SVGAGI. V lost 4 bases and J lost 0; bases outside the gene matches: 9. This CDR3 has 16 residues. CDR3 amino acids: CASSSRPGQRSYEQYF. The CDR3 nucleotides are TGTGCCAGCAGTTCACGTCCGGGACAGCGCTCCTACGAGCAGTACTTC.